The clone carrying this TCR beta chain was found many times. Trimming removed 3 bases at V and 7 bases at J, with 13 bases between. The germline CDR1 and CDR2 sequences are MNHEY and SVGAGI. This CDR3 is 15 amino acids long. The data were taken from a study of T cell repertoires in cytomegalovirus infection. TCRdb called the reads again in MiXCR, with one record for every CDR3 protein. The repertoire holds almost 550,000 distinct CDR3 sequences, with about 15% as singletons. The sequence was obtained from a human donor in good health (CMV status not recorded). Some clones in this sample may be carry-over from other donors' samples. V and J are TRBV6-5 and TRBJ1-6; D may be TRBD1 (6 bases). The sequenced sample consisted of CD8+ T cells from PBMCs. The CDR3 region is CASSYGDRINSPLHF. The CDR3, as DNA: TGTGCCAGCAGTTATGGCGACAGGATAAATTCACCCCTCCACTTT.